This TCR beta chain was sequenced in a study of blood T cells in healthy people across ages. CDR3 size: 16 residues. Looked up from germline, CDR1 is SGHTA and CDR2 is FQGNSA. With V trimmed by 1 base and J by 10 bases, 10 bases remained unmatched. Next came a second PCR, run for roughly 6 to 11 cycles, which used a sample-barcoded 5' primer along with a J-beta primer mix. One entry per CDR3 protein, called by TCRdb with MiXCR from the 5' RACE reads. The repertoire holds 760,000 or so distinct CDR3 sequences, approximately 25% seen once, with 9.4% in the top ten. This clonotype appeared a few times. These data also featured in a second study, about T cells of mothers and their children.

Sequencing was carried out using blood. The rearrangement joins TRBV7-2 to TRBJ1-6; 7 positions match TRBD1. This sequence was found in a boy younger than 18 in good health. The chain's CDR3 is CASSLDQGGIGSPLHF. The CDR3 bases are TGTGCCAGCAGCTTAGATCAAGGGGGCATAGGCTCACCCCTCCACTTT.